Listed here are 26 T cell receptor beta chains from one sample, sequenced in a study of blood T cell repertoires in COVID-19. Method: immunoSEQ multiplex PCR; TCRdb's copy keeps in-frame clones and lacks some. This sample has 150,000 to 200,000 clones, with approximately 82% found just once. The sequencing input was peripheral blood. Receptor source: a woman aged 80 or over with acute or convalescent COVID-19.

V and J are TRBV6-5 and TRBJ1-3; 7 nucleotides match TRBD1. The V gene end was trimmed by 0 bases and the J gene end by 1 base; junction bases not matched to a gene: 3. The germline V gene has CDR1 MNHEY and CDR2 SVGAGI. CDR3 size: 16 residues. This CDR3 is CASSYSGQPSGNTIYF. The CDR3 region has the DNA TGTGCCAGCAGTTACTCGGGACAGCCTTCTGGAAACACCATATATTTT.

The chain recombines TRBV6-6 with TRBJ1-5, with D maybe TRBD1 (5 bases). V lost 5 bases and J 0 bases, leaving 14 bases between the germline ends. Per germline, CDR1 MNHNY and CDR2 SVGAGI (reference sequence). This CDR3 has 16 amino acids. CDR3 region: CASSPGHSTSNQPQHF. Written as DNA, the CDR3 is TGTGCCAGCAGTCCCGGACATTCCACTAGCAATCAGCCCCAGCATTTT.

This clone was seen a handful of times. The chain carries TRBV3-1 (or the pseudogene TRBV3-2) and TRBJ2-3; D unresolved. The V end lost 4 bases, the J end lost 4 bases, and 9 bases lay between the germline ends. The CDR3 has 13 residues. Germline V gene data show CDR1 as LGHDT and CDR2 as YNNKEL (reference sequence). The CDR3 region is CASSRMLADTQYF. CDR3 nucleotide sequence: TGTGCCAGCAGCCGAATGCTAGCAGATACGCAGTATTTT.

This sequence joins TRBV19 and TRBJ1-2; maybe TRBD1 (5 bases). Germline V gene sequence: CDR1 LNHDA, CDR2 SQIVND (reference sequence). The CDR3 loop spans 13 amino acids. The ends were cut back, 7 bases at V and 8 bases at J, with 17 bases in the middle. The DNA of the CDR3 is TGTGCCAGTATTCCGGGGGGAGGGCGAGGCTACACCTTC. Protein product: CASIPGGGRGYTF.

This chain uses TRBV6-5 with TRBJ1-2, with 9 bases that match TRBD1. Germline V gives CDR1 MNHEY, CDR2 SVGAGI. CDR3 length: 13 amino acids. With 7 bases clipped from V and 8 bases from J, the junction kept 8 bases outside the gene matches. The CDR3 DNA sequence: TGTGCCAGCATACCGGGACAGGGATGGGGCTACACCTTC. Its translation: CASIPGQGWGYTF.

This chain joins TRBV14 and TRBJ2-3; D may be TRBD2 (6 bases). The germline V gene has CDR1 SGHDN and CDR2 FVKESK. With 1 base removed from V and 8 bases from J, the gap between germline ends came to 10 bases. The CDR3 totals 13 residues. CDR3 sequence: CASSQGSGGTQYF. CDR3 in DNA: TGTGCCAGCAGCCAAGGTTCCGGGGGTACGCAGTATTTT.

This clone was detected only once. The chain has TRBV9 and TRBJ1-3; 9 bases line up with TRBD1. Trimming removed 4 bases from V and 4 bases from J; junction bases left unmatched: 9. The CDR3 contains 16 residues. Germline CDR1 SGDLS, CDR2 YYNGEE. CDR3 region: CASSTRDREVGNTIYF. CDR3 DNA: TGTGCCAGCAGCACCCGGGACAGGGAAGTGGGAAACACCATATATTTT. Full variable domain (remainder filled in from reference TRBV9 and TRBJ1-3): DSGVTQTPKHLITATGQRVTLRCSPRSGDLSVYWYQQSLDQGLQFLIQYYNGEERAKGNILERFSAQQFPDLHSELNLSSLELGDSALYFCASSTRDREVGNTIYFGEGSWLTVV.

The CDR3 reads CASTRTEGTDTQYF. CDR3 coding DNA: TGCGCCAGCACCCGGACGGAGGGGACAGATACGCAGTATTTT. The chain joins TRBV4-1 to TRBJ2-3; D may be TRBD2 (6 bases). This CDR3 comprises 14 residues. Trimming pared 7 bases from V and 3 bases from J, leaving 14 bases between. Germline-derived CDR1 and CDR2 are MGHRA and YSYEKL.

By sample fraction, this clone is medium-sized (0.01 to 0.1%). This CDR3 is CASSPPESPVKYF. The DNA for the CDR3 is TGTGCCAGCAGTCCCCCTGAGTCCCCTGTAAAGTACTTC. The V gene is TRBV12-3 or TRBV12-4, the J gene TRBJ2-7; D remains ambiguous. V was cut by 5 bases and J by 11 bases, with 19 bases left in between. This CDR3 has 13 amino acids.

The chain combines TRBV5-4 with TRBJ2-7; no definite D call. This CDR3 comprises 15 residues. Looked up from germline, CDR1 is SGHNT and CDR2 is YYREEE (reference sequence). V gave up 0 bases and J gave up 6 bases, with 16 bases separating them. The CDR3 DNA reads TGTGCCAGCAGCTTGGATTTGACACCGGCGAGCGAGCAGTACTTC. Translated: CASSLDLTPASEQYF.

The chain's CDR3 is CASSVQAGPSYEQYF. CDR3 coding DNA: TGCGCCAGCAGTGTCCAGGCGGGACCCTCCTACGAGCAGTACTTC. This sequence joins TRBV5-1 and TRBJ2-7, with D perhaps TRBD2 (6 bases). The ends were cut back, 5 bases at V and 0 bases at J, with 15 bases in the middle. This CDR3 has 15 amino acids. In germline, CDR1 is SGHRS, CDR2 YFSETQ. The full variable domain, in which reference TRBV5-1 and TRBJ2-7 provide the parts outside the CDR3, is KAGVTQTPRYLIKTRGQQVTLSCSPISGHRSVSWYQQTPGQGLQFLFEYFSETQRNKGNFPGRFSGRQFSNSRSEMNVSTLELGDSALYLCASSVQAGPSYEQYFGPGTRLTVT.

The gene calls are TRBV27 and TRBJ1-2; TRBD1 might be the D (6 bases). V was pared by 3 bases and J by 4 bases, with 18 bases between. This CDR3 comprises 16 residues. Per germline, CDR1 MNHEY and CDR2 SMNVEV (reference sequence). The CDR3 DNA follows: TGTGCCAGCAGTTTTTCCCCAGGGGACCTTGCCTATGGCTACACCTTC. Translated, it gives CASSFSPGDLAYGYTF.

V usage is TRBV30 and J usage is TRBJ2-7, with D perhaps matching TRBD1 (6 bases). Deletions cut 3 bases from V and 3 bases from J, with 15 bases between. Looked up from germline, CDR1 is GTSNPN and CDR2 is SVGIG (reference sequence). The CDR3 is made up of 14 amino acids. CDR3 bases: TGTGCCTGGAGACAGGGTGGAAGGTACTACGAGCAGTACTTC. Its protein product is CAWRQGGRYYEQYF. Full variable domain (outside the CDR3, taken from reference TRBV30 and TRBJ2-7): SQTIHQWPATLVQPVGSPLSLECTVEGTSNPNLYWYRQAAGRGLQLLFYSVGIGQISSEVPQNLSASRPQDRQFILSSKKLLLSDSGFYLCAWRQGGRYYEQYFGPGTRLTVT.

This clone was picked up one time. The chain carries TRBV7-9 and TRBJ1-2; D possibly corresponds to TRBD1 (5 bases). The CDR3 length is 13 residues. Germline loops: CDR1 SEHNR, CDR2 FQNEAQ (reference sequence). The V end was cut by 3 bases, the J end by 6 bases, with 11 bases between. The CDR3 coding sequence is TGTGCCAGCAGCTTCCCCTGGGGCGATGGCTACACCTTC. It codes for CASSFPWGDGYTF.

The genes are TRBV28 and TRBJ1-1, with D uncertain. The CDR3 totals 15 residues. The germline gives CDR1 MDHEN, CDR2 SYDVKM. Trimming pared 5 bases from V and 1 base from J, leaving 14 bases between. The CDR3: CASSLPQTWNTEAFF. The CDR3 region has the DNA TGTGCCAGCAGTCTCCCCCAGACATGGAACACTGAAGCTTTCTTT.

The chain uses TRBV7-6 and TRBJ2-7; a weak D match, TRBD1 (5 bases). The CDR3 runs to 14 residues. Germline V gene lookup returns CDR1 SGHVS and CDR2 FNYEAQ. V was cut by 4 bases and J by 2 bases, with 12 bases left in between. The CDR3 sequence is CASSSIDSPYEQYF. In nucleotides, the CDR3 is TGTGCCAGCAGCTCCATTGACAGTCCCTACGAGCAGTACTTC.

The V call is TRBV18, the J call TRBJ2-7; 8 positions match TRBD1. The CDR3 covers 14 residues. CDR1 is KGHSH and CDR2 is LQKENI in the germline V gene. Trimming took 4 bases from V and 2 from J; bases not matched to a gene: 4. CDR3 sequence (DNA): TGTGCCAGCTCACGGGAGACAGGGGCCTACGAGCAGTACTTC. It yields the protein CASSRETGAYEQYF. The variable domain in full, completed from reference TRBV18 and TRBJ2-7, reads NAGVMQNPRHLVRRRGQEARLRCSPMKGHSHVYWYRQLPEEGLKFMVYLQKENIIDESGMPKERFSAEFPKEGPSILRIQQVVRGDSAAYFCASSRETGAYEQYFGPGTRLTVT.

The chain is built from TRBV2 and TRBJ1-3; TRBD1 is a possible D gene (6 bases). There are 16 residues in the CDR3. The germline V and J ends were trimmed by 6 bases and 0 bases, with 15 bases remaining between them. CDR1 SNHLY and CDR2 FYNNEI come from the germline V gene. CDR3 nucleotide sequence: TGTGCCAGCAGCCGAAGATGGGGGCCCTCTGGAAACACCATATATTTT. It yields the protein CASSRRWGPSGNTIYF.

The V call is TRBV30, the J call TRBJ2-3, with 11 positions matching TRBD2. Germline trimming cut 2 bases from V and 14 bases from J; bases unmatched to any gene: 6. The CDR3 length is 12 residues. The germline gives CDR1 GTSNPN, CDR2 SVGIG (reference sequence). Here the CDR3 DNA reads TGTGCCTGGAGTTTAACCGGGACTAGCGGGTATTTT. Translation: CAWSLTGTSGYF.

V gene TRBV5-6 combines with J gene TRBJ2-5, with no clear D. This CDR3 contains 15 residues. The ends were cut back, 4 bases at V and 5 bases at J, with 18 bases in the middle. CDR1 SGHDT and CDR2 YYEEEE come from the germline V gene. As DNA, the CDR3 is TGTGCCAGCAGCGGAGTGATCAAGATTTATGAGACCCAGTACTTC. It translates to CASSGVIKIYETQYF.

V is TRBV2 and J is TRBJ1-1, with a tentative D call TRBD1 (5 bases). V shed 1 base and J shed 10 bases, with 16 bases lying between them. Germline CDR1 SNHLY, CDR2 FYNNEI. The CDR3 contains 14 residues. CDR3 residues: CASSEEAGPLGAFF. CDR3 coding DNA: TGTGCCAGCAGTGAAGAGGCAGGGCCGTTGGGAGCTTTCTTT.

This chain joins TRBV18 and TRBJ1-2; D perhaps matches TRBD1 (6 bases). This CDR3 is built from 13 residues. Germline CDR1 reads KGHSH; CDR2 reads LQKENI. Deletions cut 5 bases from V and 4 bases from J, with 11 bases between. The CDR3 region has the DNA TGTGCCAGCTCAGTTCAGGGGTTCTATGGCTACACCTTC. As protein: CASSVQGFYGYTF.

V usage is TRBV6-6 and J usage is TRBJ1-2; 10 bases match TRBD1. With V trimmed by 5 bases and J by 7 bases, 4 bases remained unmatched. Germline CDR1 is MNHNY and CDR2 is SVGAGI (reference sequence). The CDR3 has 13 residues. The CDR3 spells CASSRQGAGGYTF. The CDR3 nucleotides read TGTGCCAGCAGTCGACAGGGGGCGGGTGGCTACACCTTC.

This chain joins TRBV30 and TRBJ2-7; D may be TRBD1 (5 bases). The CDR3 runs to 13 residues. Germline V CDR1 and CDR2: GTSNPN, SVGIG (reference sequence). The germline V and J ends were trimmed by 2 bases and 3 bases, with 11 bases remaining between them. The CDR3 DNA reads TGTGCCTGGAGTAAGGGGAATCTCTACGAGCAGTACTTC. Translation: CAWSKGNLYEQYF.

V is TRBV19 and J is TRBJ1-2; tentative D call: TRBD1 (5 bases). The germline V and J ends were trimmed by 0 bases and 7 bases, with 18 bases remaining between them. Looked up from germline, CDR1 is LNHDA and CDR2 is SQIVND (reference sequence). The CDR3 contains 16 residues. Here the CDR3 DNA reads TGTGCCAGTAGTATAGAAGGACAATCCGGTCTATTTGGCTACACCTTC. Amino acid sequence: CASSIEGQSGLFGYTF.

CDR3 sequence reads: CASSWAENTGELFF. The CDR3 bases are TGTGCCAGCAGTTGGGCTGAGAACACCGGGGAGCTGTTTTTT. The chain is built from TRBV6-6 and TRBJ2-2; the D is unclear. The CDR3 is made up of 14 amino acids. Trimming shortened V by 4 bases and J by 1 base, and 7 bases separated the two germline ends. CDR1 MNHNY and CDR2 SVGAGI come from the germline V gene (reference sequence).